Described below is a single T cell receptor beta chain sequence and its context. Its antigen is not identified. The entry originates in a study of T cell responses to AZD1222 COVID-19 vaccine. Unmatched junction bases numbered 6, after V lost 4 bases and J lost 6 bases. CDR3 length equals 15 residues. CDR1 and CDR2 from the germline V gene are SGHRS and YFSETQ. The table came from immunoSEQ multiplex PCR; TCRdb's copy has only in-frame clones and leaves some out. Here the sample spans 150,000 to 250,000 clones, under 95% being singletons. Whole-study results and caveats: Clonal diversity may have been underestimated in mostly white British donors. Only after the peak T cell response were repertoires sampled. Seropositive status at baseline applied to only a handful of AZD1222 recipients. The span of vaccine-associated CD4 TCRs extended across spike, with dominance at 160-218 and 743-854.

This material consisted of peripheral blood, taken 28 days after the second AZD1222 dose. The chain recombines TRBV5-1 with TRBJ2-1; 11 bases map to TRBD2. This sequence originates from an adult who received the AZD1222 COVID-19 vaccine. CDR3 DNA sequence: TGCGCCAGCAGCCAGGGACTAGCGGAAACCAATGAGCAGTTCTTC. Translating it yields CASSQGLAETNEQFF. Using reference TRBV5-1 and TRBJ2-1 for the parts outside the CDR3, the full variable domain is KAGVTQTPRYLIKTRGQQVTLSCSPISGHRSVSWYQQTPGQGLQFLFEYFSETQRNKGNFPGRFSGRQFSNSRSEMNVSTLELGDSALYLCASSQGLAETNEQFFGPGTRLTVL.